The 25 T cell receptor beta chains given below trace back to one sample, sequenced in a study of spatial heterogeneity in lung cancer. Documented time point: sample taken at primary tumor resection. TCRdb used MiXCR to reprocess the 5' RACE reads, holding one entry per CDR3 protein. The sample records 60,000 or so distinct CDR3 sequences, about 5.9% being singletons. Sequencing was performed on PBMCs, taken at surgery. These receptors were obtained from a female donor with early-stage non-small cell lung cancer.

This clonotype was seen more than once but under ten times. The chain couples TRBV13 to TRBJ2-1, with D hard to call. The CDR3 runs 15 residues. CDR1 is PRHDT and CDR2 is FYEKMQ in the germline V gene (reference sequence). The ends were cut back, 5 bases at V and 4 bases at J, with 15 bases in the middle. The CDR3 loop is CASSLSRAVYNEQFF. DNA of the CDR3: TGTGCCAGCAGCCTGAGTAGGGCAGTTTACAATGAGCAGTTCTTC.

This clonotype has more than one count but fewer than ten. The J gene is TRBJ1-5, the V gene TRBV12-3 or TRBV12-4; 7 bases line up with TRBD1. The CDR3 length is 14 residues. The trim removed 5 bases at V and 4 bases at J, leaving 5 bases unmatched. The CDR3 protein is CASSETGKNQPQHF. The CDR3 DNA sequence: TGTGCCAGCAGTGAGACAGGGAAAAATCAGCCCCAGCATTTT.

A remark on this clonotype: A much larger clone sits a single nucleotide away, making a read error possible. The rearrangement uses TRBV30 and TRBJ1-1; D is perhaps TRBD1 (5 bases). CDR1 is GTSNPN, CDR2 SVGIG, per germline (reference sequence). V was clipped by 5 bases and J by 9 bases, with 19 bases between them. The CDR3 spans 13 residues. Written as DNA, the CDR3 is TGTGCCTGGGGTTCCACCCGGGGGACGCAAGCTTTCTTT. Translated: CAWGSTRGTQAFF.

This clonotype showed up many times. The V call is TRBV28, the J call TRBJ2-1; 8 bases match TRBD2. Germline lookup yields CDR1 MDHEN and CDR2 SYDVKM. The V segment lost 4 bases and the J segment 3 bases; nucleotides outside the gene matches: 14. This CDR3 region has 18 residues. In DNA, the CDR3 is TGTGCCAGCAGTTCCGGGACTAGTGTCAATCAGGTCTACAATGAGCAGTTCTTC. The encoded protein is CASSSGTSVNQVYNEQFF. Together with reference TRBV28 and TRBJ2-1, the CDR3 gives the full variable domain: DVKVTQSSRYLVKRTGEKVFLECVQDMDHENMFWYRQDPGLGLRLIYFSYDVKMKEKGDIPEGYSVSREKKERFSLILESASTNQTSMYLCASSSGTSVNQVYNEQFFGPGTRLTVL.

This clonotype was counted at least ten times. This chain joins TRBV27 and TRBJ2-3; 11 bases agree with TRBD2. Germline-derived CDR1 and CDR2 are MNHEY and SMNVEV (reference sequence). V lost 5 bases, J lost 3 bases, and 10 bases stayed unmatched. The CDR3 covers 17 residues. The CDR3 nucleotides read TGTGCCAGCAGTCCTCCGGGACTAGCGGCGATTACAGATACGCAGTATTTT. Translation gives CASSPPGLAAITDTQYF.

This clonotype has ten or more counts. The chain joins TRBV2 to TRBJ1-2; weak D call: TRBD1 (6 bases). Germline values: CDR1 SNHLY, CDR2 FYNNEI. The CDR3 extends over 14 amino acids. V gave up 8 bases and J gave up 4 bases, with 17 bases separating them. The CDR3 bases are TGTGCCAGCCAAGGCGCCGGACAGCGCTATGGCTACACCTTC. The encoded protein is CASQGAGQRYGYTF.

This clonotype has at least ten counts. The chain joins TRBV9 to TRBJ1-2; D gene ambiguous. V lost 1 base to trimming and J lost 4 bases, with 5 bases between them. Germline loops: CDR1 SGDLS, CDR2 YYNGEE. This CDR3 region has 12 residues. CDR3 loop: CASSVHGYGYTF. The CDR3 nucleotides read TGTGCCAGCAGCGTACACGGCTATGGCTACACCTTC.

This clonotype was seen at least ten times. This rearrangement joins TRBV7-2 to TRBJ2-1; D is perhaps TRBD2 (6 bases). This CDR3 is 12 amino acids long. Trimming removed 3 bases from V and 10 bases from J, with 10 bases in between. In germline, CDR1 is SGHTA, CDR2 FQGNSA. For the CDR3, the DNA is TGTGCCAGCAGCTTTGGCGCGGGGGAGCAGTTCTTC. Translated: CASSFGAGEQFF.

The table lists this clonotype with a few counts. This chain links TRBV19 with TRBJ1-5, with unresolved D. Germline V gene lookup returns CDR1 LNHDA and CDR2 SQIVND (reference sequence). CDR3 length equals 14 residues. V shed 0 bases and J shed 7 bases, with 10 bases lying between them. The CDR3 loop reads CASSIEASKQPQHF. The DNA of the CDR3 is TGTGCCAGTAGTATAGAGGCGAGTAAGCAGCCCCAGCATTTT.

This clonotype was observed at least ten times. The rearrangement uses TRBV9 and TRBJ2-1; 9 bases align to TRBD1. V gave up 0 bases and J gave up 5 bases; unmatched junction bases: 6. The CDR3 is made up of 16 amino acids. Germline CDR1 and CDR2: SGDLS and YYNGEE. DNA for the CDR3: TGTGCCAGCAGCGTAGCCCGGGACAGGGTGGACAATGAGCAGTTCTTC. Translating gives CASSVARDRVDNEQFF.

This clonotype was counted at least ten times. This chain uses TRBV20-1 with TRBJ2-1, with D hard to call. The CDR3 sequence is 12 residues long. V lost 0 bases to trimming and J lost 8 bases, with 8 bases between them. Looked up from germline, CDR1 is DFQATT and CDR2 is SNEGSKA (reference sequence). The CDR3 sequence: CSARDGTDEQFF. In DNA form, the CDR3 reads TGCAGTGCTAGAGATGGTACCGATGAGCAGTTCTTC.

The CDR3, as DNA: TGCAGTGCTAGGTCACAGGGGGCGTATAACTATGGCTACACCTTC. Translating it yields CSARSQGAYNYGYTF. The chain uses TRBV20-1 and TRBJ1-2; 9 bases match TRBD1. Germline CDR1 DFQATT, CDR2 SNEGSKA (reference sequence). This CDR3 region has 15 residues. With 3 bases clipped from V and 1 base from J, the junction kept 6 bases outside the gene matches.

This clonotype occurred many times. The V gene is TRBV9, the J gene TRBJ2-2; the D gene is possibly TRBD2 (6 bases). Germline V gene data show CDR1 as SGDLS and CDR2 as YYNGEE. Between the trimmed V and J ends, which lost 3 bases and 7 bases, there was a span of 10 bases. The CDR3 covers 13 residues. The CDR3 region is CASSGGVGGELFF. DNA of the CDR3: TGTGCCAGCAGCGGCGGGGTTGGCGGGGAGCTGTTTTTT.

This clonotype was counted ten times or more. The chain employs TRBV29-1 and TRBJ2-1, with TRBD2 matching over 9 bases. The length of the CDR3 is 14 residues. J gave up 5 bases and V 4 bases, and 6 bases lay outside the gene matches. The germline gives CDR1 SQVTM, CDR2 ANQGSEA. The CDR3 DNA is TGCAGCGTTGCTCTCCTAGCGGGGAACAATGAGCAGTTCTTC. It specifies CSVALLAGNNEQFF.

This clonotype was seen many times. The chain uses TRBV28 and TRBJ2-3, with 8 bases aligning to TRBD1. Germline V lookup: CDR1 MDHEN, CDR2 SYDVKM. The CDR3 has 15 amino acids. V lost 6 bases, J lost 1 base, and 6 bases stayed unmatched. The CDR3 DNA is TGTGCCAGCAGCCCGACAGGGGTCCGCACAGATACGCAGTATTTT. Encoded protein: CASSPTGVRTDTQYF.

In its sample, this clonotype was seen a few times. CDR3 nucleotides: TGCGCCAGCAGCTTCCCTAGGACTAGCGGGGGTAATATTTCCTACGAGCAGTACGTC. Protein sequence: CASSFPRTSGGNISYEQYV. J is TRBJ2-7 and V is TRBV5-1; TRBD2 matches at 13 bases. The CDR3 contains 19 residues. The germline gives CDR1 SGHRS, CDR2 YFSETQ. J was trimmed by 1 base and V by 2 bases; bases with no gene match: 12.

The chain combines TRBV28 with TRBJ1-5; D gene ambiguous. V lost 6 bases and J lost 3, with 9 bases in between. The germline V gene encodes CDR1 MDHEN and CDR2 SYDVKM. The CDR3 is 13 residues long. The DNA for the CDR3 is TGTGCCAGCAGGTGGACGGACAATCAGCCCCAGCATTTT. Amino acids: CASRWTDNQPQHF.

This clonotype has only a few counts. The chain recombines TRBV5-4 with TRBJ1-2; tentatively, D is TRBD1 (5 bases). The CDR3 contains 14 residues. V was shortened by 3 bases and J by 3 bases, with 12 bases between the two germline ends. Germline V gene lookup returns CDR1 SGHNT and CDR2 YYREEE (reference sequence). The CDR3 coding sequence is TGTGCCAGCAGCTCCGACCAGGGATACTATGGCTACACCTTC. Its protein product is CASSSDQGYYGYTF.

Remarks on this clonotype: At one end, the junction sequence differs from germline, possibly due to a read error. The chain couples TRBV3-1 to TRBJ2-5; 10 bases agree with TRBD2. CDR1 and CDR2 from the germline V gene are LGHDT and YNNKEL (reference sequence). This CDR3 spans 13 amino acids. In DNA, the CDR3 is TGTGCCATCAGCGGGGGGGCTCGGGAGACCCAGTACTTC. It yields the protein CAISGGARETQYF.

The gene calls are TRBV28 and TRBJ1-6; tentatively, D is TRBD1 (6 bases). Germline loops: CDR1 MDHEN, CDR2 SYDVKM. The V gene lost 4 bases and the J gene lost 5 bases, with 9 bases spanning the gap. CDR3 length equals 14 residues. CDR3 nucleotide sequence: TGTGCCAGCAGTTCTGCAGGGGATAATTCACCCCTCCACTTT. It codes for CASSSAGDNSPLHF.

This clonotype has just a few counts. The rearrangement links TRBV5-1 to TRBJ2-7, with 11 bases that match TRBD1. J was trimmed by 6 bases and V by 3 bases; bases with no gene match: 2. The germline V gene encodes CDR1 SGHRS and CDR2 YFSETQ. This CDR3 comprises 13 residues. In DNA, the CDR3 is TGCGCCAGCAGCTGGGGACAGGGGGTCGAGCAGTACTTC. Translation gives CASSWGQGVEQYF.

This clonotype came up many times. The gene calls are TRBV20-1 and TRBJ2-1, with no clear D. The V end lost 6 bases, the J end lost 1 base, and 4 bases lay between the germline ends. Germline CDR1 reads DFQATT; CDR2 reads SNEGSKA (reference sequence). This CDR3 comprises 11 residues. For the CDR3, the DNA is TGCAGTGCAGGATCCTACAATGAGCAGTTCTTC. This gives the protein CSAGSYNEQFF.

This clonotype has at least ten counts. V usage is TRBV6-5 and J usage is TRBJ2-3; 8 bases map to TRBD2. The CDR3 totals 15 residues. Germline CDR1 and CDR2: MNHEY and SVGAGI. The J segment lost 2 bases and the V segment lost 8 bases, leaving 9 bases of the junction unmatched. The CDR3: CASCSGTSITDTQYF. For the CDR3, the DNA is TGTGCCAGCTGCTCCGGGACTAGTATCACAGATACGCAGTATTTT.

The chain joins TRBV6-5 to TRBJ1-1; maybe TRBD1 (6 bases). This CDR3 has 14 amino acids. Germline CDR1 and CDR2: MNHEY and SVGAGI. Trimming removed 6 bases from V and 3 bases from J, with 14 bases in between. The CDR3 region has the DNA TGTGCCAGCAGCTACAAAGGGGGAGACACTGAAGCTTTCTTT. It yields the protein CASSYKGGDTEAFF.

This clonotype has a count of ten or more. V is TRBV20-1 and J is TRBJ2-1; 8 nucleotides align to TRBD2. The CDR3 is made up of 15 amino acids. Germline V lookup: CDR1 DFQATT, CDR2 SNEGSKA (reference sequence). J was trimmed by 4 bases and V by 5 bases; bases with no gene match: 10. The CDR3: CSAPPSAGAYNEQFF. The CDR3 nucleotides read TGCAGTGCTCCCCCATCAGCGGGAGCTTACAATGAGCAGTTCTTC.